Following are 12 T cell receptor beta chains from one sample sequenced in a study of blood T cell repertoires in COVID-19. Here immunoSEQ multiplex PCR was the method, and the copy in TCRdb shows in-frame clones only, minus some. The table records about 110,000 clones, about four fifths of them present only once. Sample: peripheral blood. Receptors originate from a woman aged 55-69 years with acute or convalescent COVID-19.

This clone was counted a single time. The CDR3 reads CASTPTAGAVREQYF. The CDR3 region has the DNA TGTGCCAGCACCCCTACGGCAGGGGCCGTCCGCGAGCAGTACTTC. The rearrangement uses TRBV6-5 and TRBJ2-7; D is possibly TRBD1 (6 bases). CDR1 and CDR2 from the germline V gene are MNHEY and SVGAGI. V was clipped by 7 bases and J by 6 bases, with 22 bases between them. This CDR3 has 15 amino acids.

In the case of this clone: The same CDR3 can be traced to other DNA sequences in this sample. This CDR3 reads CASSLGTANTEAFF. DNA for the CDR3: TGTGCCAGCAGCCTAGGGACAGCGAACACTGAAGCTTTCTTT. The chain joins TRBV3-1 (or the pseudogene TRBV3-2) to TRBJ1-1, with 7 bases identical to TRBD1. CDR3 size: 14 residues. J gave up 1 base and V 4 bases, and 3 bases lay outside the gene matches. Germline lookup yields CDR1 LGHDT and CDR2 YNNKEL (reference sequence).

This sequence joins TRBV9 and TRBJ1-2; 8 bases are a match to TRBD1. V lost 3 bases, J lost 3 bases, and 13 bases stayed unmatched. In germline, CDR1 is SGDLS, CDR2 YYNGEE. CDR3 length: 17 residues. In DNA form, the CDR3 reads TGTGCCAGCAGCGCCAACCGAGACAGGGGCGGGTACTATGGCTACACCTTC. Translated, it gives CASSANRDRGGYYGYTF.

This clone has more than one count but fewer than ten. This chain uses TRBV6-6 with TRBJ1-1; D gene ambiguous. The ends were cut back, 2 bases at V and 1 base at J, with 11 bases in the middle. Germline V gene data show CDR1 as MNHNY and CDR2 as SVGAGI (reference sequence). The CDR3 length is 15 residues. The CDR3: CASSYGLSGNTEAFF. Written as DNA, the CDR3 is TGTGCCAGCAGTTACGGCCTTTCGGGGAACACTGAAGCTTTCTTT.

The chain couples TRBV24-1 to TRBJ1-2; 12 bases line up with TRBD1. This CDR3 is built from 15 residues. Germline values: CDR1 KGHDR, CDR2 SFDVKD. The V segment lost 4 bases and the J segment 6 bases; nucleotides outside the gene matches: 5. The CDR3 DNA is TGTGCCACCAGTGAGCCGGGACAGGGGGCAAATGGCTACACCTTC. Protein product: CATSEPGQGANGYTF.

The chain has TRBV11-3 and TRBJ2-7; a weak D match, TRBD2 (5 bases). The CDR3 consists of 12 residues. Germline V CDR1 and CDR2: SGHNT, YENEEA. V lost 5 bases to trimming and J lost 5 bases, with 10 bases between them. The CDR3 spells CASSRGSDEQYF. The CDR3 DNA reads TGTGCCAGCAGCCGCGGGTCGGACGAGCAGTACTTC.

The rearrangement uses TRBV24-1 and TRBJ2-2, with 7 bases lining up with TRBD1. The CDR3 runs to 17 residues. Germline loops: CDR1 KGHDR, CDR2 SFDVKD. V lost 2 bases to trimming and J lost 1 base; unmatched junction nucleotides: 6. Here the CDR3 reads CATSDSIRDRNTGELFF. CDR3 sequence (DNA): TGTGCCACCAGTGATTCGATCCGGGACAGGAACACCGGGGAGCTGTTTTTT.

The chain uses TRBV3-1 (or the pseudogene TRBV3-2) and TRBJ2-7, with TRBD2 identical over 11 bases. With 4 bases clipped from V and 1 base from J, the junction kept 3 bases outside the gene matches. This CDR3 region has 15 residues. Germline V gene data show CDR1 as LGHDT and CDR2 as YNNKEL (reference sequence). The CDR3 here is CASSPLAGGSYEQYF. The CDR3, as DNA: TGTGCCAGCAGCCCCCTAGCGGGGGGATCCTACGAGCAGTACTTC.

The chain uses TRBV12-3 or TRBV12-4 and TRBJ2-3; possibly TRBD2 for D (5 bases). The CDR3 consists of 13 residues. Trimming left V 6 bases short and J 0 bases short, with 7 bases between. The CDR3 nucleotides read TGTGCCAGCAGGGCGGGTAGCACAGATACGCAGTATTTT. This encodes CASRAGSTDTQYF.

This clone was counted ten times or more. V and J are TRBV11-2 and TRBJ2-7, with D possibly being TRBD2 (7 bases). Between the trimmed V and J ends, which lost 3 bases and 3 bases, there was a span of 12 bases. The CDR3 runs to 14 residues. Germline assignment: CDR1 SGHAT and CDR2 FQNNGV. CDR3 loop: CASSFGGGDYEQYF. The DNA for the CDR3 is TGTGCCAGCAGCTTTGGAGGGGGGGACTACGAGCAGTACTTC.

This clone has just a few counts. This chain joins TRBV7-2 and TRBJ2-1; D may be TRBD2 (6 bases). CDR1 and CDR2 (germline): SGHTA, FQGNSA. This CDR3 comprises 14 residues. V was cut by 2 bases and J by 1 base, with 6 bases left in between. The CDR3 sequence: CASSLSGSYNEQFF. The CDR3 DNA is TGTGCCAGCAGCTTAAGCGGGTCCTACAATGAGCAGTTCTTC.

The chain joins TRBV7-9 to TRBJ1-3; D is undetermined. The ends were cut back, 5 bases at V and 0 bases at J, with 11 bases in the middle. In germline, CDR1 is SEHNR, CDR2 FQNEAQ (reference sequence). This CDR3 spans 15 amino acids. CDR3 loop: CASSRTAVSGNTIYF. The CDR3 DNA is TGTGCCAGCAGCCGAACAGCGGTCTCTGGAAACACCATATATTTT.